This T cell receptor (beta chain) was observed in a study of blood T cell repertoires in COVID-19. Study information: Spain, Italy and the United States supplied samples that represented acute and convalescent COVID-19.

The method was immunoSEQ multiplex PCR; TCRdb's version includes in-frame clones alone and lacks a portion of them. The sample has around 72,000 clones; about 91% are singletons. This CDR3 region has 14 residues. Trimming cost V 7 bases and J 7 bases; bases outside gene matches: 5. Germline V gene lookup returns CDR1 MNHEY and CDR2 SVGAGI. The TCR was taken from a woman aged 70 to 79 with acute or convalescent COVID-19. This chain joins TRBV6-5 and TRBJ1-6, with 9 bases matching TRBD1. The sequenced material came from peripheral blood. The DNA for the CDR3 is TGTGCCAGCATATGGGACAGGGTGAATTCACCCCTCCACTTT. This gives the protein CASIWDRVNSPLHF.